These 18 T cell receptor beta chains came from one sample sequenced in a study of shared clonotypes between healthy human individuals. Libraries were prepared by immunoSEQ multiplex PCR; TCRdb keeps only in-frame clonotypes and omits some of them. There are around 2,100,000 clones in the sample; roughly 95% occur only once, and approximately 1% lies in the top ten. It was CD45RO-negative cells, positively selected for CCR7, that made up naive CD8 cells, with terminally differentiated effector memory CD45RA+ cells excluded. Sequencing used naive CD8+ T cells sorted from blood. The receptors were sampled from a man between 18 and 29 years old in good health.

The count of this clone is one. The gene calls are TRBV18 and TRBJ2-1; no clear D gene. Germline CDR1 is KGHSH and CDR2 is LQKENI. V gave up 2 bases and J gave up 4 bases, with 6 bases separating them. CDR3 size: 13 residues. The CDR3 DNA sequence: TGTGCCAGCTCACCAAGTCAGTACAATGAGCAGTTCTTC. Its protein product is CASSPSQYNEQFF.

This chain connects TRBV7-6 to TRBJ1-1; D not resolved. V lost 0 bases and J 4 bases, leaving 9 bases between the germline ends. The CDR3 is 14 amino acids. Germline CDR1 and CDR2: SGHVS and FNYEAQ. Here the CDR3 reads CASSLALGVTEAFF. In DNA form, the CDR3 reads TGTGCCAGCAGCTTAGCCCTCGGCGTCACTGAAGCTTTCTTT.

The chain links TRBV11-2 to TRBJ1-6; perhaps TRBD1 as D (5 bases). CDR3 length: 17 residues. The ends were cut back, 4 bases at V and 0 bases at J, with 13 bases in the middle. Germline V CDR1 and CDR2: SGHAT, FQNNGV. CDR3 in amino acids: CASSSGGSSSYNSPLHF. The CDR3 DNA follows: TGTGCCAGCAGCTCTGGGGGGAGCAGCTCCTATAATTCACCCCTCCACTTT.

The V and J genes are TRBV27 and TRBJ1-1, with 8 bases that match TRBD1. With V trimmed by 0 bases and J by 6 bases, 6 bases remained unmatched. Germline V lookup: CDR1 MNHEY, CDR2 SMNVEV (reference sequence). The length of the CDR3 is 15 residues. The CDR3 reads CASSLSAGGVAEAFF. Written as DNA, the CDR3 is TGTGCCAGCAGTTTATCGGCAGGGGGCGTCGCTGAAGCTTTCTTT.

V and J are TRBV29-1 and TRBJ1-2; perhaps TRBD1 as D (6 bases). The CDR3 runs to 13 residues. V lost 6 bases to trimming and J lost 4 bases, with 15 bases between them. Per germline, CDR1 SQVTM and CDR2 ANQGSEA. The CDR3 here is CSVSTGRGYGYTF. The CDR3 DNA reads TGCAGCGTATCCACAGGGAGGGGCTATGGCTACACCTTC.

The rearrangement links TRBV11-1 to TRBJ2-3, with D perhaps matching TRBD2 (7 bases). The V end lost 7 bases, the J end lost 3 bases, and 17 bases lay between the germline ends. This CDR3 is 15 amino acids long. Germline CDR1 is SGHAT and CDR2 is FQDESV (reference sequence). This CDR3 reads CASTPGGLGTDTQYF. CDR3 nucleotides: TGTGCCAGCACCCCCGGGGGGCTGGGGACAGATACGCAGTATTTT.

This clone was detected only once. The chain couples TRBV11-2 to TRBJ2-7, with unresolved D. CDR1 is SGHAT, CDR2 FQNNGV, per germline. This CDR3 is built from 11 residues. The V end lost 5 bases, the J end lost 7 bases, and 9 bases lay between the germline ends. CDR3 sequence: CASSSLVEQYF. The DNA of the CDR3 is TGTGCCAGCAGCAGCCTAGTTGAGCAGTACTTC.

The chain joins TRBV2 to TRBJ2-1; no clear D gene. This CDR3 contains 13 residues. The V end was cut by 6 bases, the J end by 8 bases, with 14 bases between. Germline V gene lookup returns CDR1 SNHLY and CDR2 FYNNEI. The CDR3 protein is CASSTRTADEQFF. DNA of the CDR3: TGTGCCAGCAGCACCCGGACGGCGGATGAGCAGTTCTTC.

The CDR3 region is CASSQGFHGDSALEQYF. In DNA form, the CDR3 reads TGCGCCAGCAGCCAAGGTTTTCACGGGGACAGTGCCCTCGAGCAGTACTTC. This chain links TRBV4-3 with TRBJ2-7; 7 bases match TRBD1. There are 17 residues in the CDR3. With 1 base clipped from V and 6 bases from J, the junction kept 15 bases outside the gene matches. CDR1 is LGHNA, CDR2 YSLEER, per germline.

The chain recombines TRBV5-6 with TRBJ1-4; TRBD1 matches 7 bases. The CDR3 covers 14 residues. The V gene's germline CDR1 is SGHDT and CDR2 YYEEEE. V trimming: 2 bases; J trimming: 8 bases; junction bases outside the gene matches: 6. The CDR3, as DNA: TGTGCCAGCAGCTTAGGGGACAGAGGCGAAAAACTGTTTTTT. The encoded protein is CASSLGDRGEKLFF.

This chain links TRBV30 with TRBJ2-1; no clear D. The germline V gene has CDR1 GTSNPN and CDR2 SVGIG (reference sequence). The V end lost 2 bases, the J end lost 9 bases, and 8 bases lay between the germline ends. This CDR3 spans 11 amino acids. The CDR3 DNA reads as TGTGCCTGGAGTCGGCCACTTGAGCAGTTCTTC. As protein: CAWSRPLEQFF.

V and J are TRBV4-3 and TRBJ2-5; 8 bases match TRBD2. Trimming took 0 bases from V and 2 from J; bases not matched to a gene: 11. Germline V CDR1 and CDR2: LGHNA, YSLEER. The CDR3 length is 18 residues. The chain's CDR3 is CASSQDWARGEGQETQYF. The CDR3 DNA is TGCGCCAGCAGCCAAGATTGGGCGCGGGGGGAGGGGCAAGAGACCCAGTACTTC.

This chain joins TRBV5-4 and TRBJ2-1; D not certain. CDR1 and CDR2 from the germline V gene are SGHNT and YYREEE (reference sequence). Trimming stripped 4 bases from V and 4 bases from J, with 15 bases between. CDR3 length: 15 amino acids. CDR3: CASSPDGREYNEQFF. CDR3 nucleotide sequence: TGTGCCAGCAGCCCGGACGGGCGAGAGTACAATGAGCAGTTCTTC.

Turning to this clone: It is unclear where the CDR3 begins or ends on the DNA, so no DNA is shown, and the CDR3 is as TCRdb lists it. CDR3 amino acids: CASSKLKLYQCYEQYF. The V gene is TRBV21-1, the J gene TRBJ2-7. TRBV21-1 is recorded as a pseudogene. A total of 16 residues make up the CDR3, ends included.

J is TRBJ1-2 and V is TRBV27, with D perhaps TRBD1 (5 bases). CDR3 length: 15 residues. Germline CDR1 is MNHEY and CDR2 is SMNVEV (reference sequence). V was trimmed by 0 bases and J by 0 bases, leaving 8 bases between them. The CDR3 region is CASSLSPGTNYGYTF. In DNA, the CDR3 is TGTGCCAGCAGTTTATCGCCAGGGACTAACTATGGCTACACCTTC.

The J gene is TRBJ2-7, the V gene TRBV14; a possible D gene is TRBD1 (6 bases). The germline gives CDR1 SGHDN, CDR2 FVKESK. This CDR3 is 15 amino acids long. Between the trimmed V and J ends, which lost 4 bases and 3 bases, there was a span of 16 bases. As DNA, the CDR3 is TGTGCCAGCAGCCCCGAGACAGGACTCCACTACGAGCAGTACTTC. This encodes CASSPETGLHYEQYF.

The rearrangement links TRBV2 to TRBJ2-7; 7 bases fit TRBD2. The ends lost 0 bases at V and 5 bases at J; junction bases unmatched: 10. Germline-derived CDR1 and CDR2 are SNHLY and FYNNEI. CDR3 length: 16 amino acids. The CDR3 reads CASSEAQGGQGNEQYF. The CDR3 coding sequence is TGTGCCAGCAGTGAAGCGCAGGGAGGGCAGGGTAACGAGCAGTACTTC.

The CDR3 is CASSLAGEYNEQFF. In DNA form, the CDR3 reads TGTGCCAGCAGCTTAGCGGGGGAGTACAATGAGCAGTTCTTC. The gene calls are TRBV5-4 and TRBJ2-1; 8 bases fit TRBD2. The germline V gene encodes CDR1 SGHNT and CDR2 YYREEE (reference sequence). The junction had 2 bases not matched to a gene; V was cut back by 2 bases and J by 4 bases. This CDR3 has 14 amino acids. The full variable domain, in which reference TRBV5-4 and TRBJ2-1 provide the parts outside the CDR3, is ETGVTQSPTHLIKTRGQQVTLRCSSQSGHNTVSWYQQALGQGPQFIFQYYREEENGRGNFPPRFSGLQFPNYSSELNVNALELDDSALYLCASSLAGEYNEQFFGPGTRLTVL.